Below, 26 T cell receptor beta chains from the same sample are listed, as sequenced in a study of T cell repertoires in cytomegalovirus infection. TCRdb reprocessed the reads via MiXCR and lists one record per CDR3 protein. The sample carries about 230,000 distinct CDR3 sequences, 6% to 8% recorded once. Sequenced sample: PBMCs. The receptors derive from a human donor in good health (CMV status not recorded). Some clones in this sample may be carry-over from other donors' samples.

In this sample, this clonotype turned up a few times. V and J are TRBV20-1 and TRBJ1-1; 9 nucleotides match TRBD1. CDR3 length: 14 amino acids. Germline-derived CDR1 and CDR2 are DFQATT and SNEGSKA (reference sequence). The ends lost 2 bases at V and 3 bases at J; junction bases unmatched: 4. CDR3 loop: CSARKQGAYTEAFF. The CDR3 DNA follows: TGCAGTGCTAGAAAACAGGGGGCCTACACTGAAGCTTTCTTT.

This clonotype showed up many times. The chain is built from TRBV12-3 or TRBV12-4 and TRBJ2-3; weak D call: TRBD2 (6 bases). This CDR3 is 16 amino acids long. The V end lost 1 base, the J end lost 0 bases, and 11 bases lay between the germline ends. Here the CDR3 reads CASSLEGGVSTDTQYF. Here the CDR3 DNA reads TGTGCCAGCAGTTTAGAGGGCGGGGTGAGCACAGATACGCAGTATTTT.

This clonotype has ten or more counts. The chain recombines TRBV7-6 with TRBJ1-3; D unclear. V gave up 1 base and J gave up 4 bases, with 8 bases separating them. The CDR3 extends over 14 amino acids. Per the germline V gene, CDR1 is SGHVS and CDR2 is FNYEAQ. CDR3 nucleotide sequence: TGTGCCAGCAGCTTAGGGGATCTCGGAAACACCATATATTTT. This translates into CASSLGDLGNTIYF.

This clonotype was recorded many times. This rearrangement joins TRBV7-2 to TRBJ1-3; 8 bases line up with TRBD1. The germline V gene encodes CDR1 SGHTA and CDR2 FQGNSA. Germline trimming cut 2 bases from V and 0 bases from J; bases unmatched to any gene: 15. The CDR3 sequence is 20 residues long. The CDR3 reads CASSLRADRGQTISGNTIYF. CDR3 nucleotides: TGTGCCAGCAGCTTAAGAGCCGACAGGGGCCAGACAATCTCTGGAAACACCATATATTTT. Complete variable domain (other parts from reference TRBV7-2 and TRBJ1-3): GAGVSQSPSNKVTEKGKDVELRCDPISGHTALYWYRQSLGQGLEFLIYFQGNSAPDKSGLPSDRFSAERTGGSVSTLTIQRTQQEDSAVYLCASSLRADRGQTISGNTIYFGEGSWLTVV.

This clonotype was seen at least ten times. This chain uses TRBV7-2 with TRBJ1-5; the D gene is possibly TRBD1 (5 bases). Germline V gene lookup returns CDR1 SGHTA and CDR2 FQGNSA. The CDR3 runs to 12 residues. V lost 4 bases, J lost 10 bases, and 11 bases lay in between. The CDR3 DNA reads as TGTGCCAGCAGCTCAAGAGGGGAACCCCAGCATTTT. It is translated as CASSSRGEPQHF.

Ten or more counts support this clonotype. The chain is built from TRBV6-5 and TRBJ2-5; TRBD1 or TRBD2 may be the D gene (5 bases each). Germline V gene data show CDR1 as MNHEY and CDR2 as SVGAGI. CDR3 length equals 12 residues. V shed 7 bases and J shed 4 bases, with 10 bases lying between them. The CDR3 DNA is TGTGCCAGCACCCGGGACCGAGAGACCCAGTACTTC. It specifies CASTRDRETQYF.

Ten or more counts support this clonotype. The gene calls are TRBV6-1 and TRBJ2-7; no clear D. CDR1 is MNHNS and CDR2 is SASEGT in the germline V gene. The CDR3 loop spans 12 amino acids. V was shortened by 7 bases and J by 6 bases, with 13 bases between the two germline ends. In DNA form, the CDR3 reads TGTGCCAGCAACGTGGTACAGAGCGAGCAGTACTTC. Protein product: CASNVVQSEQYF.

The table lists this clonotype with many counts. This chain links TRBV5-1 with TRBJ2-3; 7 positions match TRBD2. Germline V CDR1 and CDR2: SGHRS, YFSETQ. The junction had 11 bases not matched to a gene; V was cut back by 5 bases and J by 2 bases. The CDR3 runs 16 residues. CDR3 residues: CASSLRGDKNTDTQYF. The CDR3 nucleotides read TGCGCCAGCAGTCTACGGGGGGATAAAAACACAGATACGCAGTATTTT.

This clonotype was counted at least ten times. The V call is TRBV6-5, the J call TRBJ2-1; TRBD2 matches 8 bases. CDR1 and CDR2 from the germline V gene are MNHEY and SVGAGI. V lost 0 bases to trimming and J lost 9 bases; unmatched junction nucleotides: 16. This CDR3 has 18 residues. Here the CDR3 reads CASSYSPLRTGGRGEQFF. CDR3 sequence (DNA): TGTGCCAGCAGTTACTCGCCCCTGCGGACGGGGGGGCGGGGTGAGCAGTTCTTC.

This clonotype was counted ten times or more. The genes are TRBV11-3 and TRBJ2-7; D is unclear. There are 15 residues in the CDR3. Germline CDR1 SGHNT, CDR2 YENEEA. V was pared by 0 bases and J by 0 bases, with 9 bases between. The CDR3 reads CASSLDPQHSYEQYF. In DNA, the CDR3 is TGTGCCAGCAGCTTAGATCCCCAGCACTCCTACGAGCAGTACTTC. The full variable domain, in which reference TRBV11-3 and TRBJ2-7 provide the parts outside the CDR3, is EAGVVQSPRYKIIEKKQPVAFWCNPISGHNTLYWYLQNLGQGPELLIRYENEEAVDDSQLPKDRFSAERLKGVDSTLKIQPAELGDSAVYLCASSLDPQHSYEQYFGPGTRLTVT.

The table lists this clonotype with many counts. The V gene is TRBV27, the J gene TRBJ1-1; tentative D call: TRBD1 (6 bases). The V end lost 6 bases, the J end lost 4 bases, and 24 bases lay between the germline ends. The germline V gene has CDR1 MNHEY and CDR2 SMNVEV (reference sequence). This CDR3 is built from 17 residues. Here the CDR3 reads CASRILKQGNMITEAFF. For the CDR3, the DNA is TGTGCCAGCAGGATCCTTAAACAGGGAAATATGATCACTGAAGCTTTCTTT.

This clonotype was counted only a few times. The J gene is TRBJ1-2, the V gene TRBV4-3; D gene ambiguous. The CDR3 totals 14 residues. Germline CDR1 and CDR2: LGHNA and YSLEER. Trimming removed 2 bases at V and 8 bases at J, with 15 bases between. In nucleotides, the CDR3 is TGCGCCAGCAGCCAAAGCGTCGCCTATGAGGGCTACACCTTC. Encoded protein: CASSQSVAYEGYTF.

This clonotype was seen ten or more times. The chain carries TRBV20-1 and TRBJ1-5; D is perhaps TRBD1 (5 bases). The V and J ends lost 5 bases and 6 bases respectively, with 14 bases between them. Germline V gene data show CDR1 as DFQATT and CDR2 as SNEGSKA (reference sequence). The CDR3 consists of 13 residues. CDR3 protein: CSAQSGGGQPQHF. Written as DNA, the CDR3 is TGCAGTGCTCAGTCGGGGGGGGGTCAGCCCCAGCATTTT.

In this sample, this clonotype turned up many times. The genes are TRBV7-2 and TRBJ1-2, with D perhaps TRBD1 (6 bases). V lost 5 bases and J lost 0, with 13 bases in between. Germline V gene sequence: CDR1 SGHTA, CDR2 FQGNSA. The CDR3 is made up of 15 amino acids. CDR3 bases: TGTGCCAGCAGCCTGGGGGGGCTAACTAACTATGGCTACACCTTC. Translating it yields CASSLGGLTNYGYTF.

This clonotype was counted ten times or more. CDR3 sequence reads: CASSSRTGNNEQFF. As DNA, the CDR3 is TGTGCCAGCAGCTCAAGGACAGGAAACAATGAGCAGTTCTTC. The chain recombines TRBV7-2 with TRBJ2-1; 7 bases agree with TRBD1. This CDR3 spans 14 amino acids. Trimming cost V 4 bases and J 5 bases; bases outside gene matches: 5. Germline V gene data show CDR1 as SGHTA and CDR2 as FQGNSA.

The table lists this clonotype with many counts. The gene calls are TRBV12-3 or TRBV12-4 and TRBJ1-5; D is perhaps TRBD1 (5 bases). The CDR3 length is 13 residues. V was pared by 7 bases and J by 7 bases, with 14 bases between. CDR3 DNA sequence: TGTGCCAGCACCACCTTGGGGGACCAGCCCCAGCATTTT. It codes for CASTTLGDQPQHF.

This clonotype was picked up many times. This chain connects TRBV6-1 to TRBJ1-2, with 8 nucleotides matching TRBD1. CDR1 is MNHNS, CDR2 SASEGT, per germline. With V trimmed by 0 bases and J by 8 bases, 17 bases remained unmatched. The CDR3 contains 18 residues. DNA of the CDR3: TGTGCCAGCAGTGAAGCCCTCGGATTCTCACGGACAGGGCGAGGCTACACCTTC. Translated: CASSEALGFSRTGRGYTF.

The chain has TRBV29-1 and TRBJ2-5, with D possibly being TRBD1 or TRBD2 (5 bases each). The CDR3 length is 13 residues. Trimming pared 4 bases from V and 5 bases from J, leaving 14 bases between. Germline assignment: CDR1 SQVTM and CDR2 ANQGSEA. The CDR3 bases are TGCAGCGTTGGGGACGGGAATTATGAGACCCAGTACTTC. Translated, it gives CSVGDGNYETQYF.

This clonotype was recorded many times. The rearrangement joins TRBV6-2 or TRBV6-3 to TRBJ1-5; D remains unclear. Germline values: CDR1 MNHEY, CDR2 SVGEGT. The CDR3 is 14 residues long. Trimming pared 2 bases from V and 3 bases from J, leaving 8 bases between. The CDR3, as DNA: TGTGCCAGCAGTTACCCGCAGTCCAATCAGCCCCAGCATTTT. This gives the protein CASSYPQSNQPQHF.

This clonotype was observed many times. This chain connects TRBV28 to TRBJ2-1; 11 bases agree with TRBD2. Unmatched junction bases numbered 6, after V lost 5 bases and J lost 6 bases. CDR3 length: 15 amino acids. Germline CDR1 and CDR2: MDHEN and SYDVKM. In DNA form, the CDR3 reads TGTGCCAGCAGTGTATTAGCGGGGGGGGGCAATGAGCAGTTCTTC. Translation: CASSVLAGGGNEQFF.

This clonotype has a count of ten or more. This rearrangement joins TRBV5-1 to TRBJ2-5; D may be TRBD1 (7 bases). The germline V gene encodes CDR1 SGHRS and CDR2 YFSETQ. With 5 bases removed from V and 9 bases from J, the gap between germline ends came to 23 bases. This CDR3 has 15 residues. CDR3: CASRMSTETRGAQYF. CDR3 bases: TGCGCCAGCAGGATGAGTACAGAGACCAGGGGGGCCCAGTACTTC.

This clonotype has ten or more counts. CDR3 loop: CASSWDRDSTDTQYF. The DNA for the CDR3 is TGTGCCAGCAGCTGGGATCGGGACAGCACAGATACGCAGTATTTT. The gene calls are TRBV7-3 and TRBJ2-3; D may correspond to TRBD1 or TRBD2 (5 bases each). From germline, CDR1 is SGHTA and CDR2 FQGTGA. V was shortened by 4 bases and J by 0 bases, with 11 bases between the two germline ends. The CDR3 is 15 residues long.

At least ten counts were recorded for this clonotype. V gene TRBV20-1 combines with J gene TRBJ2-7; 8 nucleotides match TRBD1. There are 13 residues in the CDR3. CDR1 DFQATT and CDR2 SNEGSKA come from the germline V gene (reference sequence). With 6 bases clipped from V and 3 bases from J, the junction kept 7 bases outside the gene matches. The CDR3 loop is CSARGQGLYEQYF. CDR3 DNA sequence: TGCAGTGCCCGTGGACAGGGTCTCTACGAGCAGTACTTC.

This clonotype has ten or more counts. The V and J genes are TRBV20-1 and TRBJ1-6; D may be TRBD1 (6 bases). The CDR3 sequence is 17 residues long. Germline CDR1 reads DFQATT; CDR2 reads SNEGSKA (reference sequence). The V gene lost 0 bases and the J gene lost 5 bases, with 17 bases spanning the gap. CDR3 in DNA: TGCAGTGCTAGAGATCGTCGCTTCCACAGGGATAATTCACCCCTCCACTTT. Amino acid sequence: CSARDRRFHRDNSPLHF.

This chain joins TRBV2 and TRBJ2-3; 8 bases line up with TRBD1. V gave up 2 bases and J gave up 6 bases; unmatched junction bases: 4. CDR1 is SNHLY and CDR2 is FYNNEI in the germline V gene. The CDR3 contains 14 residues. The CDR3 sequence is CASSEIQGADTQYF. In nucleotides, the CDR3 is TGTGCCAGCAGTGAAATCCAGGGGGCGGATACGCAGTATTTT.

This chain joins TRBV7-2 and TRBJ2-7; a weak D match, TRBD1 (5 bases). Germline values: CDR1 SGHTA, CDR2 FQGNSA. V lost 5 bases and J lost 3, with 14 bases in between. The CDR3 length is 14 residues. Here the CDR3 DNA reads TGTGCCAGCAGCCCAGATAGGGGTTACTACGAGCAGTACTTC. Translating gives CASSPDRGYYEQYF.